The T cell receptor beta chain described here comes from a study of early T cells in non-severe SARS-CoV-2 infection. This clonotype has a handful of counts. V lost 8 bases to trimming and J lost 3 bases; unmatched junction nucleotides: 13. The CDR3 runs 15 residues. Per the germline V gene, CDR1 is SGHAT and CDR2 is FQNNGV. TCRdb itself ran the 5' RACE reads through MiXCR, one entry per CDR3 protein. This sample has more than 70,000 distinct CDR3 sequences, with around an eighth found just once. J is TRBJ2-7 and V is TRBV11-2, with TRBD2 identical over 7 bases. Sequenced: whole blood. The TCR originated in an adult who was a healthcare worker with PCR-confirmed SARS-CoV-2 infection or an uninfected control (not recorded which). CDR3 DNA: TGTGCCAGCTTAAAAGCGGTAGCGGGCCTCTACGAGCAGTACTTC. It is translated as CASLKAVAGLYEQYF.